This is a list of T cell receptor beta chains from one sample in a study of T cells in Graves' hyperthyroidism and ophthalmopathy. TCRdb analysed the multiplex PCR reads with MiXCR anew, one entry per CDR3 protein. The table has around 700,000 distinct CDR3 sequences, around 20% seen once; the top ten hold over 15%. Sample: blood. These receptors all come from a woman between 50 and 59 years old with Graves' hyperthyroidism that later progressed to Graves' ophthalmopathy. Both conserved end residues are part of each CDR3. Fields, in order: D gene, V gene, J gene, clone size, CDR3 DNA, CDR3 protein. D genes are given only for firm matches. The size field is filled for only some rows; it gives once, few, many or a size class.

>NA|TRBV7-7|TRBJ1-5|NA
TGTGCTAGCACCTTCTCGGGGAGTCAGTTGGAGCCCCAGCATTTT
CASTFSGSQLEPQHF
>NA|TRBV11-2|TRBJ2-7|many
TGTGCCAGCAGCTTAGGGGCAGGAATTACCTACGAGCAGTACTTC
CASSLGAGITYEQYF
>NA|TRBV14|TRBJ1-3|few
TGTGCCAGCAGCCAAGTACGGCCCTCTGGAAACACCATATATTTT
CASSQVRPSGNTIYF
>TRBD1|TRBV5-1|TRBJ1-2|many
TGCGCCAGCAGCGGACAGGACTATGGCTACACCTTC
CASSGQDYGYTF
>NA|TRBV12-3/TRBV12-4|TRBJ2-7|NA
TGTGCCAGCAGTTGGGGGGCCTACGAGCAGTACTTC
CASSWGAYEQYF
>TRBD1|TRBV6-1|TRBJ1-2|few
TGTGCCAGCAGACCCGCGGACAGGACTAACTATGGCTACACCTTC
CASRPADRTNYGYTF
>TRBD1|TRBV20-1|TRBJ1-4|many
TGCAGTGCAAGGGACAGGGGAAATGGTGAAAAACTGTTTTTT
CSARDRGNGEKLFF
>TRBD2|TRBV4-2|TRBJ2-1|few
TGTGCCAGCAGCCAAGAAGGGACTAGCGGGGTAAATGAGCAGTTCTTC
CASSQEGTSGVNEQFF
>NA|TRBV20-1|TRBJ1-6|many
TGCAGTGCTAGACCACAGGGTAGCGCCTATAATTCACCCCTCCACTTT
CSARPQGSAYNSPLHF
>NA|TRBV4-1|TRBJ1-5|few
TGCGCCAGCAGCCAAGATCCTGGAGGCAGGGGCAATCAGCCCCAGCATTTT
CASSQDPGGRGNQPQHF
>NA|TRBV4-1|TRBJ1-5|many
TGCGCCAGCAGCCAGGTTCAGGGAGATCAGCCCCAGCATTTT
CASSQVQGDQPQHF
>NA|TRBV6-1|TRBJ1-5|many
TGTGCCAGCAGTCGGATAAGCAATCAGCCCCAGCATTTT
CASSRISNQPQHF
>NA|TRBV4-1|TRBJ2-7|NA
TGCGCCAGCAGCCAAGATAACACAGGGAGCGAGCAGTACTTC
CASSQDNTGSEQYF
>NA|TRBV7-2|TRBJ2-3|many
TGTGCCAGCAGCTTAGTATGGGGCTCCTCCACAGATACGCAGTATTTT
CASSLVWGSSTDTQYF
>TRBD2|TRBV13|TRBJ2-3|many
TGTGCCAGCAGCTGGTACGAAGCGGGGCCTGGCACAGATACGCAGTATTTT
CASSWYEAGPGTDTQYF
>NA|TRBV30|TRBJ2-3|few
TGTGCCTGGAGTGGGTTTGATACGCAGTATTTT
CAWSGFDTQYF
>NA|TRBV5-6|TRBJ1-5|many
TGTGCCAGCAGCTTTGGGACAATTCATCAGCCCCAGCATTTT
CASSFGTIHQPQHF
>NA|TRBV6-2/TRBV6-3|TRBJ1-1|many
TGTGCCAGCAGTTACCACAGTCTGGACACTGAAGCTTTCTTT
CASSYHSLDTEAFF
>NA|TRBV12-3/TRBV12-4|TRBJ1-1|many
TGTGCCAGCGGCCCAGCGCAGAACACTGAAGCTTTCTTT
CASGPAQNTEAFF
>NA|TRBV20-1|TRBJ1-6|many
TGCAGTGCTAGAGATGTCCAGGGGAGTAATTCACCCCTCCACTTT
CSARDVQGSNSPLHF
>NA|TRBV5-6|TRBJ1-6|NA
TGTGCCAGCAGATTCAGGGGAGGCGGTAATTCACCCCTCCACTTT
CASRFRGGGNSPLHF
>TRBD2|TRBV12-5|TRBJ2-3|NA
TGTGCTAGTGGTTTGGTAACGGGGGGGCGCACAGATACGCAGTATTTT
CASGLVTGGRTDTQYF
>NA|TRBV30|TRBJ2-1|few
TGTGCCTGCCCGGTCTACAATGAGCAGTTCTTC
CACPVYNEQFF
>NA|TRBV20-1|TRBJ2-7|few
TGCAGTGCTAGTTTCGGGATCGGTATGGCCTACGAGCAGTACTTC
CSASFGIGMAYEQYF
>TRBD2|TRBV20-1|TRBJ2-5|NA
TGCAGTGCCGCGGCGCGGGGGGGGTGGGAAGAGACCCAGTACTTC
CSAAARGGWEETQYF
>TRBD1|TRBV27|TRBJ2-2|NA
TGTGCCAGCAGTGAGGACAGGGGTTGGCCCGGGGAGCTGTTTTTT
CASSEDRGWPGELFF
>NA|TRBV3-1|TRBJ1-1|many
TGTGCCAGCAGCCAAGGGGGGGCAGGGACTGAAGCTTTCTTT
CASSQGGAGTEAFF
>TRBD2|TRBV2|TRBJ2-7|many
TGTGCCAGCAGGCCTCCCCTCCTAGCGGGGGGCTCCTACGAGCAGTACTTC
CASRPPLLAGGSYEQYF